This T cell receptor (beta chain) was documented in a study of T cell responses to AZD1222 COVID-19 vaccine. On this clone: Its antigen remains unknown.

Regarding the study as a whole: Vaccine-associated CD4 TCRs spanned spike, dominant at 160-218 and 743-854. At baseline, seropositivity was found in only 5 to 7 AZD1222 recipients.

TCRdb's copy holds only in-frame clones and misses some; the assay was immunoSEQ multiplex PCR. The table lists around 150,000 clones, about nine tenths of them singletons. V shed 5 bases and J 7 bases; nucleotides not matched to a gene: 6. Germline V gene data show CDR1 as SGHRS and CDR2 as YFSETQ. The CDR3 spans 15 residues. The V gene is TRBV5-1, the J gene TRBJ2-1, with TRBD2 matching over 13 bases. The receptor was isolated from an adult in good health. The sequencing here drew on peripheral blood, taken on day 0 of AZD1222 vaccination. This chain's CDR3 is CASRRGLAGDNEQFF. The CDR3 coding sequence is TGCGCCAGCAGACGTGGACTAGCGGGGGATAATGAGCAGTTCTTC.